This TCR beta chain was recorded in a study of tumor-infiltrating lymphocytes in localized non-small cell lung cancer. Study-wide background: Several tumor histologies, both smoking statuses, and some post-neoadjuvant chemotherapy samples were included.

Study findings and constraints: Different pieces of the same tissue went to different assays, confounding technical variation with intratumor heterogeneity. Not all patients were TCR sequenced, owing to tissue quantity.

A note on this clone: Antigen specificity is unknown.

The repertoire was sequenced with immunoSEQ multiplex PCR; TCRdb's copy has only in-frame clones and lacks some. The repertoire holds around 16,000 clones, roughly 79% seen once, with approximately 5.4% in the top ten. Per germline, CDR1 MNHEY and CDR2 SVGAGI. This CDR3 is 14 amino acids long. Trimming removed 6 bases at V and 5 bases at J, with 17 bases between. The rearrangement uses TRBV6-5 and TRBJ2-7, with unresolved D. The sample consisted of lung tumor tissue. This TCR was sampled from a human donor with non-small cell lung cancer. CDR3 DNA: TGTGCCAGCAGGCATGGAACTCATCCGAACGAGCAGTACTTC. Residues: CASRHGTHPNEQYF.